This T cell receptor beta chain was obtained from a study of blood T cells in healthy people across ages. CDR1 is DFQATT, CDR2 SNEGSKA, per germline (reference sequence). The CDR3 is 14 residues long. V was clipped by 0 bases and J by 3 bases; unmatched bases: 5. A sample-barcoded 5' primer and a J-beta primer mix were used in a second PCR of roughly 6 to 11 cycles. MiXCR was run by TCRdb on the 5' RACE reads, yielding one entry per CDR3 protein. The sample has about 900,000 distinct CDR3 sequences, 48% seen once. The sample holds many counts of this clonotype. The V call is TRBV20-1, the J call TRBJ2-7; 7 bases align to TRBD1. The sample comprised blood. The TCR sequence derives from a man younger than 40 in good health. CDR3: CSARDPTGYYEQYF. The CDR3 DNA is TGCAGTGCTAGAGACCCGACAGGGTACTACGAGCAGTACTTC.